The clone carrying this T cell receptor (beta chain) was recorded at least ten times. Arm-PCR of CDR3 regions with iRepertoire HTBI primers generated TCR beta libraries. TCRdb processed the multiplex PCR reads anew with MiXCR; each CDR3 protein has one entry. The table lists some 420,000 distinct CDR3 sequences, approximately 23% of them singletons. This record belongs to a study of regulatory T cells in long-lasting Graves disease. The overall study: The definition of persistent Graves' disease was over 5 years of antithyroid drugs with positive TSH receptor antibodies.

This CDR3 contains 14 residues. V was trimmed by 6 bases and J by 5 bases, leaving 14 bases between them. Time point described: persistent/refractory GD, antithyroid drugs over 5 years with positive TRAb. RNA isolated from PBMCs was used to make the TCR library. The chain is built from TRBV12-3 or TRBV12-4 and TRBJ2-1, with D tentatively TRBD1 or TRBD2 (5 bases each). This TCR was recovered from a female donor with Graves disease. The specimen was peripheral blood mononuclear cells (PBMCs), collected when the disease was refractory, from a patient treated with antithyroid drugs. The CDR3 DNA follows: TGTGCCAGCAGCCCTGGGGGACCACACAATGAGCAGTTCTTC. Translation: CASSPGGPHNEQFF.